The rows below give T cell receptor beta chains drawn from one sample of a study of T cells in Graves' hyperthyroidism and ophthalmopathy. TCRdb reprocessed the multiplex PCR reads via MiXCR and lists one record per CDR3 protein. The sample holds some 490,000 distinct CDR3 sequences, about 22% seen once. The sequenced material came from blood. These receptors were taken from a woman in her 70s with Graves' ophthalmopathy. Both conserved end residues are part of each CDR3. The order of the fields is J gene, clone size, V gene, D gene, CDR3 protein, CDR3 DNA. The D gene is left open where the match is weak. Clone size is not always given. Where it is, it says once, few, many or a class for expanded clones.

TRBJ1-2	many	TRBV12-3/TRBV12-4	NA	CASSLGTTNYGYTF	TGTGCCAGCAGTTTAGGGACAACGAACTATGGCTACACCTTC
TRBJ1-5	NA	TRBV30	NA	CAWSVGVLGPQHF	TGTGCCTGGAGTGTAGGGGTTCTGGGGCCCCAGCATTTT
TRBJ2-1	few	TRBV12-3/TRBV12-4	TRBD1	CASQRPGQGYNEQFF	TGTGCCAGCCAGCGCCCGGGACAGGGCTACAATGAGCAGTTCTTC
TRBJ1-1	many	TRBV6-6	NA	CASSYTKMNTEAFF	TGTGCCAGCAGTTACACGAAAATGAACACTGAAGCTTTCTTT
TRBJ1-5	NA	TRBV19	NA	CASSARQGSDNQPQHF	TGTGCCAGTAGTGCTCGACAAGGGAGCGACAATCAGCCCCAGCATTTT
TRBJ2-1	NA	TRBV5-1	TRBD2	CASSWMTSGSGNEQFF	TGCGCCAGCAGCTGGATGACTAGCGGGAGCGGCAATGAGCAGTTCTTC
TRBJ1-1	few	TRBV10-2	NA	CASSESRGMNTEAFF	TGCGCCAGCAGTGAGTCGCGGGGGATGAACACTGAAGCTTTCTTT
TRBJ2-7	few	TRBV6-5	NA	CASRQGVEQYF	TGTGCCAGCAGGCAGGGAGTGGAGCAGTACTTC
TRBJ1-4	few	TRBV5-1	NA	CASSLSDPTNEKLFF	TGCGCCAGCAGCTTGTCGGACCCAACTAATGAAAAACTGTTTTTT
TRBJ1-1	few	TRBV5-6	NA	CASSFIVAGSNTEAFF	TGTGCCAGCAGCTTTATTGTGGCCGGGTCCAACACTGAAGCTTTCTTT
TRBJ1-2	few	TRBV3-1	NA	CASSQGWQTILNYGYTF	TGTGCCAGCAGCCAAGGTTGGCAGACGATCTTGAACTATGGCTACACCTTC
TRBJ1-5	few	TRBV3-1	TRBD1	CASSQGSRGRVGPQHF	TGTGCCAGCAGCCAAGGCAGCAGGGGGCGCGTAGGGCCCCAGCATTTT
TRBJ2-2	NA	TRBV12-3/TRBV12-4	TRBD1	CASRRRQGGGELFF	TGTGCCAGCAGGCGTAGACAGGGTGGCGGGGAGCTGTTTTTT
TRBJ1-5	NA	TRBV4-1	TRBD1	CASSHVRGRPNQPQHF	TGCGCCAGCAGCCACGTCAGGGGGCGGCCCAATCAGCCCCAGCATTTT
TRBJ1-2	NA	TRBV7-2	TRBD1	CASSPISGGIGGYTF	TGTGCCAGCAGCCCTATCTCAGGGGGAATTGGTGGCTACACCTTC
TRBJ2-1	few	TRBV28	NA	CASPGPKFQGGGYNEQFF	TGTGCCAGCCCCGGCCCGAAATTTCAGGGTGGGGGCTACAATGAGCAGTTCTTC
TRBJ2-5	few	TRBV6-5	NA	CASSYSKAVETQYF	TGTGCCAGCAGTTACTCGAAAGCCGTGGAGACCCAGTACTTC
TRBJ2-7	few	TRBV14	TRBD2	CASSQVEAGAYEQYF	TGTGCCAGCAGCCAAGTAGAAGCGGGAGCCTACGAGCAGTACTTC
TRBJ2-3	few	TRBV6-1	TRBD2	CASTGLAGGPTTDTQYF	TGTGCCAGCACCGGACTAGCGGGAGGGCCTACCACAGATACGCAGTATTTT
TRBJ2-2	NA	TRBV6-1	TRBD1	CATYRDRGFNTGELFF	TGTGCCACATACCGGGACAGGGGGTTTAACACCGGGGAGCTGTTTTTT
TRBJ2-5	few	TRBV28	TRBD2	CASSLRLAGGGETQYF	TGTGCCAGCAGCCTTCGACTAGCGGGAGGGGGGGAGACCCAGTACTTC
TRBJ2-7	many	TRBV2	NA	CASSEGVLSSYEQYF	TGTGCCAGCAGTGAAGGCGTCTTGAGCTCCTACGAGCAGTACTTC
TRBJ2-1	NA	TRBV19	NA	CASSIWAPPRSYNEQFF	TGTGCCAGTAGTATCTGGGCACCCCCTCGGTCCTACAATGAGCAGTTCTTC
TRBJ1-5	NA	TRBV6-2/TRBV6-3	NA	CASSYYGAGNQPQHF	TGTGCCAGCAGTTACTATGGGGCGGGAAATCAGCCCCAGCATTTT
TRBJ2-2	few	TRBV7-3	TRBD2	CASSSASGSNGGELFF	TGTGCCAGCAGCTCGGCTAGCGGGAGTAACGGCGGGGAGCTGTTTTTT
TRBJ2-7	NA	TRBV19	NA	CASSLWQGDEQYF	TGTGCCAGTAGTCTGTGGCAGGGTGACGAGCAGTACTTC
TRBJ2-2	NA	TRBV6-1	NA	CASFLTPGGNTGELFF	TGTGCCAGCTTCTTGACACCCGGGGGGAACACCGGGGAGCTGTTTTTT
TRBJ2-2	NA	TRBV27	NA	CASSLREPNTGELFF	TGTGCCAGCAGTTTGAGGGAGCCTAACACCGGGGAGCTGTTTTTT
TRBJ2-1	few	TRBV3-1	NA	CASSPRAHRAYNEQFF	TGTGCCAGCAGCCCCCGGGCCCACAGGGCCTACAATGAGCAGTTCTTC
TRBJ2-1	few	TRBV7-7	NA	CASSPSKRSNEQFF	TGTGCTAGCAGCCCTAGTAAGCGGTCAAATGAGCAGTTCTTC
TRBJ2-3	NA	TRBV5-1	TRBD2	CASSQSGSEDTQYF	TGCGCCAGCAGCCAAAGCGGGAGTGAAGATACGCAGTATTTT
TRBJ2-6	few	TRBV11-2	NA	CASSFVGRLSGANVLTF	TGTGCCAGCAGCTTCGTGGGAAGACTCTCTGGGGCCAACGTCCTGACTTTC
TRBJ1-1	NA	TRBV18	TRBD1	CASSHRDRGVNTEAFF	TGTGCCAGCTCACACCGGGACAGGGGGGTGAACACTGAAGCTTTCTTT
TRBJ1-2	many	TRBV2	NA	CASSEALGGSYGYTF	TGTGCCAGCAGTGAAGCGCTGGGGGGTAGCTATGGCTACACCTTC
TRBJ1-1	NA	TRBV9	NA	CASSPSRRVNTEAFF	TGTGCCAGCAGCCCGTCCCGACGGGTGAACACTGAAGCTTTCTTT
TRBJ1-2	few	TRBV11-1	NA	CASSSALLSGYGYTF	TGTGCCAGCAGCTCTGCTCTCTTATCGGGCTATGGCTACACCTTC
TRBJ1-2	few	TRBV20-1	NA	CSARQSLNYGYTF	TGCAGTGCTAGACAGAGTTTAAACTATGGCTACACCTTC
TRBJ2-5	NA	TRBV7-3	TRBD2	CASSQLALETQYF	TGTGCCAGCAGCCAACTAGCGTTGGAGACCCAGTACTTC
TRBJ2-7	many	TRBV27	TRBD1	CASSFLGTAEQYF	TGTGCCAGCAGTTTTCTCGGGACAGCTGAGCAGTACTTC
TRBJ2-2	NA	TRBV27	NA	CASTPDSTLPTGELFF	TGTGCCAGCACACCGGACAGCACACTCCCTACGGGGGAGCTGTTTTTT
TRBJ1-5	few	TRBV5-1	NA	CASSLEGIDQPQHF	TGCGCCAGCAGCTTGGAAGGGATCGATCAGCCCCAGCATTTT
TRBJ1-5	NA	TRBV7-2	NA	CASSLKPGRQPQHF	TGTGCCAGCAGCTTAAAGCCAGGGCGACAGCCCCAGCATTTT
TRBJ2-3	NA	TRBV7-2	TRBD2	CASSLVRRLAGRTDTQYF	TGTGCCAGCAGCTTAGTTCGGAGACTAGCGGGACGCACAGATACGCAGTATTTT
TRBJ1-2	NA	TRBV4-1	NA	CASSQDRNYGYTF	TGCGCCAGCAGCCAAGACAGAAACTATGGCTACACCTTC
TRBJ2-1	few	TRBV5-1	NA	CASSLAYNYNEQFF	TGCGCCAGCAGCTTGGCCTACAACTACAATGAGCAGTTCTTC
TRBJ2-2	few	TRBV20-1	TRBD1	CSAPGPGQGRLTGELFF	TGCAGTGCCCCCGGTCCGGGACAGGGGCGGTTAACCGGGGAGCTGTTTTTT
TRBJ2-2	NA	TRBV10-2	NA	CASQERNTGELFF	TGCGCCAGCCAGGAGCGGAACACCGGGGAGCTGTTTTTT
TRBJ2-7	NA	TRBV30	NA	CAWSVSQGYEQYF	TGTGCCTGGAGTGTATCACAGGGCTACGAGCAGTACTTC
TRBJ1-2	few	TRBV20-1	TRBD1	CSARTGAGYTF	TGCAGTGCTAGGACAGGGGCTGGCTACACCTTC
TRBJ2-3	few	TRBV2	TRBD2	CASRRGGGTQYF	TGTGCCAGCAGGCGGGGGGGGGGTACGCAGTATTTT
TRBJ1-2	NA	TRBV2	TRBD1	CASSEQGGAHYGYTF	TGTGCCAGCAGTGAACAGGGGGGGGCCCACTATGGCTACACCTTC
TRBJ2-2	NA	TRBV20-1	NA	CSAREVGSTGELFF	TGCAGTGCTAGAGAGGTGGGGAGCACCGGGGAGCTGTTTTTT
TRBJ2-5	many	TRBV28	TRBD2	CASSSELAGGPGETQYF	TGTGCCAGCAGTTCCGAACTAGCGGGAGGGCCAGGAGAGACCCAGTACTTC
TRBJ2-1	NA	TRBV4-1	TRBD2	CASSPPAGLAGLWSGNEQFF	TGCGCCAGCAGCCCCCCAGCGGGACTAGCGGGATTATGGTCGGGCAATGAGCAGTTCTTC
TRBJ2-1	few	TRBV7-9	TRBD1	CASSDRGLNDEQFF	TGTGCCAGCAGCGACAGGGGGCTAAACGATGAGCAGTTCTTC
TRBJ1-1	many	TRBV29-1	NA	CSVGDNLNTEAFF	TGCAGCGTTGGGGACAATCTGAACACTGAAGCTTTCTTT
TRBJ2-1	NA	TRBV6-1	NA	CASNSGGTNYNEQFF	TGTGCCAGCAATTCCGGCGGGACCAACTATAATGAGCAGTTCTTC
TRBJ2-3	NA	TRBV2	TRBD2	CASSDPQAGSTDTQYF	TGTGCCAGCAGTGACCCCCAAGCGGGGAGCACAGATACGCAGTATTTT
TRBJ2-7	few	TRBV19	TRBD1	CASSQSWTGSEQYF	TGTGCCAGTAGTCAATCGTGGACAGGGAGCGAGCAGTACTTC
TRBJ1-5	few	TRBV28	TRBD1	CASRRQGSGNQPQHF	TGTGCCAGCAGAAGACAGGGCTCTGGCAATCAGCCCCAGCATTTT